The 32 T cell receptor beta chains reported below all come from one sample, sequenced in a study of T cell responses to AZD1222 COVID-19 vaccine. The table came from immunoSEQ multiplex PCR; TCRdb's copy has only in-frame clones and leaves some out. The sample includes fewer than 130,000 clones, more than 85% of them seen just once. The starting material was peripheral blood, obtained on day 0 of AZD1222 vaccination. The source of these receptors is an adult in good health.

This clone was observed once. The gene calls are TRBV4-3 and TRBJ2-1; unclear D gene. V lost 0 bases to trimming and J lost 2 bases, with 8 bases between them. The germline V gene encodes CDR1 LGHNA and CDR2 YSLEER. The CDR3 runs to 15 residues. CDR3 nucleotides: TGCGCCAGCAGCCAAGAACATCAACCCTACAATGAGCAGTTCTTC. Amino acid sequence: CASSQEHQPYNEQFF.

V usage is TRBV6-2 or TRBV6-3 and J usage is TRBJ2-2, with 10 bases fitting TRBD2. There are 17 residues in the CDR3. The V gene's germline CDR1 is MNHEY and CDR2 SVGEGT. Germline trimming cut 5 bases from V and 4 bases from J; bases unmatched to any gene: 10. The CDR3: CASSQLQRGGGTGELFF. DNA for the CDR3: TGTGCCAGCAGTCAACTCCAGCGGGGGGGTGGCACCGGGGAGCTGTTTTTT.

The chain combines TRBV27 with TRBJ2-7; TRBD2 agrees at 9 bases. Germline V CDR1 and CDR2: MNHEY, SMNVEV (reference sequence). The J segment lost 0 bases and the V segment lost 6 bases, leaving 6 bases of the junction unmatched. This CDR3 has 15 residues. The DNA for the CDR3 is TGTGCCAGCAGAAGGACTAGCGATAGCTCCTACGAGCAGTACTTC. As protein: CASRRTSDSSYEQYF.

This chain connects TRBV6-5 to TRBJ2-7; D may be TRBD1 (5 bases). The CDR3 consists of 13 residues. V gave up 2 bases and J gave up 0 bases, with 5 bases separating them. The germline V gene encodes CDR1 MNHEY and CDR2 SVGAGI. CDR3 bases: TGTGCCAGCAGTTACGGGGCCTCCTACGAGCAGTACTTC. Its translation: CASSYGASYEQYF.

The chain links TRBV11-3 to TRBJ2-2; TRBD2 might be the D (6 bases). The CDR3 spans 15 residues. CDR1 is SGHNT and CDR2 is YENEEA in the germline V gene. The V gene lost 5 bases and the J gene lost 2 bases, with 12 bases spanning the gap. The CDR3 nucleotides are TGTGCCAGCAGCGCTGGAGGGTTAAACACCGGGGAGCTGTTTTTT. Its translation is CASSAGGLNTGELFF.

Regarding this clone: The same CDR3 also results from other DNA sequences found in this sample. V is TRBV30 and J is TRBJ1-2; 8 positions match TRBD1. The germline V gene has CDR1 GTSNPN and CDR2 SVGIG (reference sequence). The CDR3 contains 13 residues. With V trimmed by 1 base and J by 5 bases, 3 bases remained unmatched. CDR3 nucleotides: TGTGCCTGGAGTGGTGGACAGGGATATGGCTACACCTTC. Residues: CAWSGGQGYGYTF.

The rearrangement links TRBV10-3 to TRBJ2-7; the D gene could be TRBD1 or TRBD2 (5 bases each). Germline-derived CDR1 and CDR2 are ENHRY and SYGVKD. The CDR3 spans 12 residues. Trimming cost V 6 bases and J 8 bases, with 14 bases left between them. The CDR3 region is CAIRGDGLQQYF. The CDR3 coding sequence is TGTGCCATCAGGGGGGACGGACTCCAGCAGTACTTC.

The chain carries TRBV14 and TRBJ2-2; D unresolved. V was cut by 2 bases and J by 2 bases, with 0 bases left in between. The CDR3 consists of 12 residues. Germline CDR1 SGHDN, CDR2 FVKESK. CDR3 coding DNA: TGTGCCAGCAGCCAAAACACCGGGGAGCTGTTTTTT. Its translation is CASSQNTGELFF.

The V gene is TRBV7-8, the J gene TRBJ1-5; 9 nucleotides agree with TRBD1. CDR1 is SGHVS, CDR2 FQNEAQ, per germline. The ends lost 3 bases at V and 2 bases at J; junction bases unmatched: 2. CDR3 size: 15 residues. The DNA for the CDR3 is TGTGCCAGCAGCTTCAGGACAGGGGGCAATCAGCCCCAGCATTTT. It encodes CASSFRTGGNQPQHF. Full variable domain (rest looked up from reference TRBV7-8 and TRBJ1-5): GAGVSQSPRYKVAKRGQDVALRCDPISGHVSLFWYQQALGQGPEFLTYFQNEAQLDKSGLPSDRFFAERPEGSVSTLKIQRTQQEDSAVYLCASSFRTGGNQPQHFGDGTRLSIL.

This chain joins TRBV9 and TRBJ1-1; the D is unclear. CDR1 and CDR2 from the germline V gene are SGDLS and YYNGEE. This CDR3 has 14 amino acids. V lost 0 bases, J lost 7 bases, and 13 bases lay in between. The CDR3 DNA is TGTGCCAGCAGCGTAGATCCCTGGGCAGGTGAAGCTTTCTTT. This encodes CASSVDPWAGEAFF.

This chain links TRBV7-9 with TRBJ2-1; 7 bases map to TRBD2. Germline V gives CDR1 SEHNR, CDR2 FQNEAQ (reference sequence). V lost 3 bases and J lost 4; bases outside the gene matches: 9. This CDR3 contains 16 residues. The CDR3 region has the DNA TGTGCCAGCAGCTTGTTGGGAGCGGGACCTTACAATGAGCAGTTCTTC. It specifies CASSLLGAGPYNEQFF.

CDR3 sequence reads: CATRGALDGYTF. CDR3 nucleotide sequence: TGTGCCACCCGAGGAGCTCTGGATGGCTACACCTTC. This sequence joins TRBV27 and TRBJ1-2; D not resolved. Germline V lookup: CDR1 MNHEY, CDR2 SMNVEV (reference sequence). The V end was cut by 10 bases, the J end by 6 bases, with 15 bases between. The CDR3 length is 12 residues.

V usage is TRBV19 and J usage is TRBJ1-5; 7 nucleotides align to TRBD1. The CDR3 has 17 amino acids. Trimming removed 2 bases from V and 2 bases from J; junction bases left unmatched: 9. CDR1 and CDR2 (germline): LNHDA, SQIVND (reference sequence). The CDR3 DNA sequence: TGTGCCAGTAGTATATTAGGAGGGGGCAAGGGCAATCAGCCCCAGCATTTT. It specifies CASSILGGGKGNQPQHF.

The rearrangement links TRBV19 to TRBJ1-1; 10 bases are a match to TRBD1. J was trimmed by 4 bases and V by 1 base; bases with no gene match: 6. The CDR3 has 16 amino acids. Germline lookup yields CDR1 LNHDA and CDR2 SQIVND (reference sequence). CDR3 nucleotide sequence: TGTGCCAGTAGTATAGCCCGACAGGGGGCAACCACTGAAGCTTTCTTT. It translates to CASSIARQGATTEAFF. Supplemented by reference TRBV19 and TRBJ1-1, the full variable domain reads DGGITQSPKYLFRKEGQNVTLSCEQNLNHDAMYWYRQDPGQGLRLIYYSQIVNDFQKGDIAEGYSVSREKKESFPLTVTSAQKNPTAFYLCASSIARQGATTEAFFGQGTRLTVV.

The chain carries TRBV4-3 and TRBJ2-3; D is perhaps TRBD1 or TRBD2 (6 bases each). The CDR3 runs to 14 residues. Trimming removed 5 bases at V and 0 bases at J, with 9 bases between. Germline loops: CDR1 LGHNA, CDR2 YSLEER. This CDR3 reads CASSEGGSTDTQYF. DNA for the CDR3: TGCGCCAGCAGCGAAGGGGGGAGCACAGATACGCAGTATTTT.

The V and J genes are TRBV5-1 and TRBJ2-7; D perhaps matches TRBD2 (6 bases). The germline V gene encodes CDR1 SGHRS and CDR2 YFSETQ. V was clipped by 0 bases and J by 5 bases, with 12 bases between them. The CDR3 extends over 14 amino acids. The CDR3 nucleotides read TGCGCCAGCAGCTTGGCCGGGGACTTTAACGAGCAGTACTTC. This translates into CASSLAGDFNEQYF.

The chain carries TRBV19 and TRBJ1-1; tentative D call: TRBD1 (5 bases). Germline CDR1 reads LNHDA; CDR2 reads SQIVND (reference sequence). The CDR3 is 13 amino acids. With 5 bases removed from V and 1 base from J, the gap between germline ends came to 8 bases. CDR3 bases: TGTGCCAGTAGTGGGGACCCGAACACTGAAGCTTTCTTT. It encodes CASSGDPNTEAFF.

This clone was observed once. The rearrangement links TRBV7-7 to TRBJ2-5, with 8 bases fitting TRBD1. Trimming cost V 2 bases and J 2 bases; bases outside gene matches: 1. This CDR3 region has 14 residues. Germline lookup yields CDR1 SSHAT and CDR2 FNYEAQ (reference sequence). The CDR3 protein is CASSLNRGQETQYF. In DNA, the CDR3 is TGTGCCAGCAGCTTAAACAGGGGGCAAGAGACCCAGTACTTC.

The genes are TRBV4-2 and TRBJ1-4; weak D call: TRBD1 (5 bases). CDR3 size: 14 residues. CDR1 and CDR2 (germline): LGHNA, YNFKEQ. Trimming took 6 bases from V and 3 from J, leaving 11 bases between them. The CDR3 DNA follows: TGTGCCAGCAGTCCAGGGAGTGCTAATGAAAAACTGTTTTTT. As protein: CASSPGSANEKLFF.

The gene calls are TRBV3-1 (or the pseudogene TRBV3-2) and TRBJ1-5, with 9 positions matching TRBD1. This CDR3 comprises 17 residues. Trimming removed 0 bases from V and 5 bases from J; junction bases left unmatched: 8. Per germline, CDR1 LGHDT and CDR2 YNNKEL (reference sequence). The CDR3 bases are TGTGCCAGCAGCCAAGACGGGACAGGGAACGGGCATCAGCCCCAGCATTTT. Translating it yields CASSQDGTGNGHQPQHF.

The V gene is TRBV7-5, the J gene TRBJ1-6; TRBD1 is the table's D call and was not checked against the DNA. TRBV7-5 corresponds to a pseudogene. The CDR3 has 18 amino acids. The CDR3 spells CARRPPRQGVFDNSPLHF. For the CDR3, the DNA is TGTGCCAGAAGGCCTCCCCGGCAGGGCGTTTTTGATAATTCACCCCTCCACTTT.

The chain is built from TRBV19 and TRBJ2-1; D uncertain. The CDR3 spans 15 residues. Germline V gene sequence: CDR1 LNHDA, CDR2 SQIVND (reference sequence). Trimming took off 6 bases at V and 3 bases at J, with 15 bases between the two ends. The CDR3 region is CASRAARKDYNEQFF. Here the CDR3 DNA reads TGTGCCAGTAGAGCCGCTAGAAAGGACTACAATGAGCAGTTCTTC.

The chain joins TRBV15 to TRBJ1-5; D is perhaps TRBD1 (5 bases). V dropped 1 base and J dropped 5 bases, with 15 bases sitting between them. The CDR3 is 16 amino acids. Germline values: CDR1 LNHNV, CDR2 YYDKDF (reference sequence). The CDR3 loop is CATSRGSGWFDQPQHF. DNA of the CDR3: TGTGCCACCAGCAGAGGATCAGGGTGGTTCGATCAGCCCCAGCATTTT.

The chain links TRBV29-1 to TRBJ2-4; 10 positions match TRBD1. Germline V lookup: CDR1 SQVTM, CDR2 ANQGSEA. V gave up 4 bases and J gave up 9 bases; unmatched junction bases: 6. The CDR3 has 13 residues. Here the CDR3 reads CSVAGTGVSIQYF. The CDR3, as DNA: TGCAGCGTTGCCGGGACAGGGGTGAGCATTCAGTACTTC.

This chain connects TRBV18 to TRBJ1-5, with D maybe TRBD1 (5 bases). From germline, CDR1 is KGHSH and CDR2 LQKENI. This CDR3 has 12 amino acids. The ends were cut back, 4 bases at V and 7 bases at J, with 8 bases in the middle. The CDR3 spells CASSRTIQPQHF. The CDR3 DNA is TGTGCCAGCTCACGGACAATCCAGCCCCAGCATTTT.

The chain is built from TRBV19 and TRBJ1-2; maybe TRBD1 (6 bases). Deletions cut 4 bases from V and 4 bases from J, with 13 bases between. Germline V gives CDR1 LNHDA, CDR2 SQIVND (reference sequence). The CDR3 extends over 14 amino acids. The CDR3 DNA is TGTGCCAGTAGTACCCCAGGACAGTTCTATGGCTACACCTTC. As protein: CASSTPGQFYGYTF.

The chain combines TRBV12-3 or TRBV12-4 with TRBJ1-5, with D possibly being TRBD1 (5 bases). Trimming stripped 6 bases from V and 3 bases from J, with 9 bases between. The CDR3 is 13 residues long. In DNA form, the CDR3 reads TGTGCCAGCAGCCTGACAGACAATCAGCCCCAGCATTTT. This codes for CASSLTDNQPQHF.

The chain employs TRBV12-5 and TRBJ1-6; the D gene is possibly TRBD1 (5 bases). There are 13 residues in the CDR3. V lost 8 bases to trimming and J lost 8 bases, with 13 bases between them. Germline CDR1 and CDR2: LGHNT and FRNRAP. The CDR3 loop reads CASLGQTDSPLHF. CDR3 nucleotides: TGTGCTAGTTTGGGGCAGACAGATTCACCCCTCCACTTT.

V gene TRBV14 combines with J gene TRBJ1-4; D is uncertain. The CDR3 spans 12 residues. Trimming took off 3 bases at V and 13 bases at J, with 12 bases between the two ends. Germline CDR1 SGHDN, CDR2 FVKESK. CDR3: CASSQGRQRLFF. CDR3 nucleotide sequence: TGTGCCAGCAGCCAGGGTCGTCAAAGACTGTTTTTT.

In DNA, the CDR3 is TGTGCCAGCAGTCAGGGACTAGCGGATTACAATGAGCAGTTCTTC. This codes for CASSQGLADYNEQFF. V usage is TRBV6-2 or TRBV6-3 and J usage is TRBJ2-1, with 11 nucleotides matching TRBD2. Germline CDR1 and CDR2: MNHEY and SVGEGT. This CDR3 has 15 residues. V gave up 5 bases and J gave up 4 bases; unmatched junction bases: 4.

The V gene is TRBV18, the J gene TRBJ1-5, with 7 bases that match TRBD1. This CDR3 contains 14 residues. The ends lost 5 bases at V and 3 bases at J; junction bases unmatched: 4. Germline values: CDR1 KGHSH, CDR2 LQKENI. DNA of the CDR3: TGTGCCAGCTCATGGGGACAGCCCAATCAGCCCCAGCATTTT. It specifies CASSWGQPNQPQHF.

This clone was seen a handful of times. This chain joins TRBV4-2 and TRBJ2-2, with a weak D call TRBD2 (5 bases). The V end lost 4 bases, the J end lost 8 bases, and 17 bases lay between the germline ends. Germline values: CDR1 LGHNA, CDR2 YNFKEQ. This CDR3 region has 15 residues. CDR3 DNA sequence: TGTGCCAGCAGCCGGATCGTCTCCGGCGGGGGGGAGCTGTTTTTT. The encoded protein is CASSRIVSGGGELFF.